The 20 T cell receptor beta chains given below trace back to one sample, sequenced in a study of blood T cell repertoires in COVID-19. Generated by immunoSEQ multiplex PCR, the TCRdb table keeps only in-frame clones and is missing some. Of 200,000 to 250,000 clones in the sample, 84% are singletons; the top ten hold 1.8%. Sequencing was done on a sample of PBMCs or T cells enriched from blood (not recorded which). The origin of the receptors is a man in his sixties who had recovered from COVID-19.

The rearrangement links TRBV7-2 to TRBJ1-2; weak D call: TRBD1 (5 bases). The CDR3 loop spans 12 amino acids. V shed 6 bases and J shed 5 bases, with 10 bases lying between them. Per the germline V gene, CDR1 is SGHTA and CDR2 is FQGNSA. The CDR3 reads CASSAGWYGYTF. The CDR3 DNA is TGTGCCAGCAGTGCAGGGTGGTATGGCTACACCTTC.

This clone showed up just once. This chain joins TRBV5-5 and TRBJ2-7, with 9 bases that match TRBD1. Unmatched junction bases numbered 11, after V lost 4 bases and J lost 6 bases. CDR1 and CDR2 (germline): SGHKS, YYEKEE (reference sequence). There are 15 residues in the CDR3. The CDR3 DNA reads as TGTGCCAGCAGCCCCCGAACCGGGACAGGGTTCGAGCAGTACTTC. It codes for CASSPRTGTGFEQYF. The full variable domain, in which reference TRBV5-5 and TRBJ2-7 provide the parts outside the CDR3, is DAGVTQSPTHLIKTRGQQVTLRCSPISGHKSVSWYQQVLGQGPQFIFQYYEKEERGRGNFPDRFSARQFPNYSSELNVNALLLGDSALYLCASSPRTGTGFEQYFGPGTRLTVT.

V usage is TRBV11-3 and J usage is TRBJ2-1; 9 nucleotides agree with TRBD1. The trim removed 1 base at V and 0 bases at J, leaving 13 bases unmatched. The CDR3 runs to 20 residues. Germline V gives CDR1 SGHNT, CDR2 YENEEA. CDR3 amino acids: CASSLGFWTGEGSSYNEQFF. As DNA, the CDR3 is TGTGCCAGCAGCTTAGGGTTTTGGACAGGGGAAGGGAGCTCCTACAATGAGCAGTTCTTC.

V and J are TRBV6-5 and TRBJ2-2; tentative D call: TRBD2 (6 bases). Trimming took off 10 bases at V and 2 bases at J, with 11 bases between the two ends. The CDR3 has 13 amino acids. CDR1 is MNHEY, CDR2 SVGAGI, per germline. In DNA form, the CDR3 reads TGTGCCACCTGGGGGGACAACACCGGGGAGCTGTTTTTT. It codes for CATWGDNTGELFF.

This chain uses TRBV4-3 with TRBJ1-4, with 7 positions matching TRBD1. J gave up 0 bases and V 0 bases, and 10 bases lay outside the gene matches. Germline CDR1 reads LGHNA; CDR2 reads YSLEER. The CDR3 length is 19 residues. CDR3 sequence reads: CASSQDSLGQSSTNEKLFF. The CDR3 DNA is TGCGCCAGCAGCCAAGATTCGCTGGGACAGAGTTCAACTAATGAAAAACTGTTTTTT.

CDR3 residues: CASYRGLGNTEAFF. Written as DNA, the CDR3 is TGTGCCAGCTATCGCGGGCTGGGGAACACTGAAGCTTTCTTT. J is TRBJ1-1 and V is TRBV6-5; D ambiguous. Trimming cost V 8 bases and J 1 base, with 14 bases left between them. Germline CDR1 reads MNHEY; CDR2 reads SVGAGI. This CDR3 is 14 amino acids long.

This sequence joins TRBV27 and TRBJ1-1, with D maybe TRBD1 (5 bases). The CDR3 is made up of 14 amino acids. Germline-derived CDR1 and CDR2 are MNHEY and SMNVEV (reference sequence). Trimming shortened V by 7 bases and J by 4 bases, and 16 bases separated the two germline ends. CDR3 sequence (DNA): TGTGCCAGCAAAGAGGGGACTGAAGGCACTGAAGCTTTCTTT. This sequence encodes CASKEGTEGTEAFF.

This chain joins TRBV3-1 (or the pseudogene TRBV3-2) and TRBJ1-2; D uncertain. The CDR3 has 14 amino acids. Trimming pared 2 bases from V and 8 bases from J, leaving 15 bases between. CDR1 is LGHDT and CDR2 is YNNKEL in the germline V gene (reference sequence). CDR3 nucleotides: TGTGCCAGCAGCCAAATAGGGCCGAAGCGGGGCTACACCTTC. It yields the protein CASSQIGPKRGYTF.

The table lists this clone with a count of one. V and J are TRBV9 and TRBJ1-1; D perhaps matches TRBD1 (6 bases). Germline-derived CDR1 and CDR2 are SGDLS and YYNGEE. The V and J ends lost 6 bases and 3 bases respectively, with 15 bases between them. This CDR3 has 14 amino acids. CDR3 sequence (DNA): TGTGCCAGCACCCGCAGCGCAGGGGACACTGAAGCTTTCTTT. Translating it yields CASTRSAGDTEAFF.

In this sample, this clone turned up once. The chain has TRBV23-1 and TRBJ1-6; TRBD1 might be the D (5 bases). TRBV23-1 is filed as an ORF, its function uncertain. Trimming shortened V by 0 bases and J by 8 bases, and 11 bases separated the two germline ends. The CDR3 is 15 residues long. In DNA, the CDR3 is TGCGCCAGCAGTCAATCGGAGGAGGGACATTCACCCCTCCACTTT. This translates into CASSQSEEGHSPLHF.

The rearrangement uses TRBV10-2 and TRBJ1-2; D may be TRBD1 (6 bases). Germline V gene data show CDR1 as WSHSY and CDR2 as SAAADI. The CDR3 spans 14 residues. V lost 3 bases and J 2 bases, leaving 10 bases between the germline ends. The CDR3 loop reads CASSDWGPNYGYTF. DNA for the CDR3: TGCGCCAGCAGTGACTGGGGGCCGAACTATGGCTACACCTTC.

This clone was recorded a few times. The chain is built from TRBV19 and TRBJ1-5; D is unclear. Looked up from germline, CDR1 is LNHDA and CDR2 is SQIVND (reference sequence). This CDR3 comprises 14 residues. V gave up 3 bases and J gave up 2 bases, with 8 bases separating them. The CDR3 is CASSISHGNQPQHF. The CDR3 region has the DNA TGTGCCAGTAGTATTAGCCATGGCAATCAGCCCCAGCATTTT.

This clone showed up just once. J is TRBJ1-2 and V is TRBV10-3; 7 bases are shared with TRBD1. The germline V gene encodes CDR1 ENHRY and CDR2 SYGVKD. CDR3 length: 11 amino acids. V lost 11 bases and J lost 3; bases outside the gene matches: 3. The CDR3 region has the DNA TGTGCCGCGGGGACAGACTATGGCTACACCTTC. Protein sequence: CAAGTDYGYTF.

This clone was observed a single time. The chain couples TRBV6-4 to TRBJ2-2, with TRBD2 matching 13 bases. CDR1 is MRHNA and CDR2 is SNTAGT in the germline V gene. The trim removed 5 bases at V and 0 bases at J, leaving 6 bases unmatched. This CDR3 is built from 18 residues. CDR3: CASSRGLAGATNTGELFF. The CDR3, as DNA: TGTGCCAGCAGTCGCGGACTAGCGGGGGCCACGAACACCGGGGAGCTGTTTTTT.

The chain has TRBV6-5 and TRBJ1-4; D is undetermined. Per the germline V gene, CDR1 is MNHEY and CDR2 is SVGAGI. V was shortened by 6 bases and J by 6 bases, with 17 bases between the two germline ends. CDR3 length: 15 amino acids. CDR3 loop: CASRRTREKYEKLFF. For the CDR3, the DNA is TGTGCCAGCAGGCGTACTAGGGAAAAATATGAAAAACTGTTTTTT.

The chain uses TRBV27 and TRBJ2-6, with D perhaps matching TRBD1 (5 bases). Germline CDR1 MNHEY, CDR2 SMNVEV (reference sequence). The CDR3 is 19 amino acids. V shed 6 bases and J shed 0 bases, with 21 bases lying between them. CDR3: CASSPRGRPSYSGANVLTF. The CDR3 DNA reads TGTGCCAGCAGCCCTAGGGGCAGGCCTAGTTACTCTGGGGCCAACGTCCTGACTTTC.

The J gene is TRBJ1-5, the V gene TRBV27; D call uncertain. Looked up from germline, CDR1 is MNHEY and CDR2 is SMNVEV (reference sequence). V lost 2 bases and J lost 2, with 10 bases in between. This CDR3 comprises 15 residues. The CDR3 DNA reads as TGTGCCAGCAGTTTAGCTGGGGAGGGCAATCAGCCCCAGCATTTT. This sequence encodes CASSLAGEGNQPQHF.

This chain joins TRBV19 and TRBJ1-2; D not certain. The V gene lost 3 bases and the J gene lost 0 bases, with 8 bases spanning the gap. The CDR3 loop spans 14 amino acids. The germline V gene has CDR1 LNHDA and CDR2 SQIVND (reference sequence). The CDR3 is CASSISESNYGYTF. The DNA for the CDR3 is TGTGCCAGTAGTATCTCAGAATCTAACTATGGCTACACCTTC.

This chain joins TRBV7-2 and TRBJ1-5; no firm D call. Trimming cost V 1 base and J 6 bases, with 7 bases left between them. Germline V CDR1 and CDR2: SGHTA, FQGNSA. CDR3 size: 13 residues. The CDR3 DNA reads as TGTGCCAGCAGCTTAGACCCCAGTCAGCCCCAGCATTTT. Protein product: CASSLDPSQPQHF. Full variable domain (remainder filled in from reference TRBV7-2 and TRBJ1-5): GAGVSQSPSNKVTEKGKDVELRCDPISGHTALYWYRQSLGQGLEFLIYFQGNSAPDKSGLPSDRFSAERTGGSVSTLTIQRTQQEDSAVYLCASSLDPSQPQHFGDGTRLSIL.

This clone was recorded once. The CDR3: CASMGAGGGYEQYF. In DNA, the CDR3 is TGTGCCAGCATGGGGGCAGGGGGAGGATACGAGCAGTACTTC. The chain joins TRBV19 to TRBJ2-7; possibly TRBD1 for D (7 bases). Trimming stripped 9 bases from V and 4 bases from J, with 19 bases between. Germline assignment: CDR1 LNHDA and CDR2 SQIVND (reference sequence). The CDR3 spans 14 residues.